These T cell receptor beta chains were read from a single sample in a study of shared clonotypes between healthy human individuals. Sequencing was performed with immunoSEQ multiplex PCR; in TCRdb, only in-frame clones are kept and a portion is missing. The repertoire holds 110,000 or so clones, with around two thirds as singletons. Sequenced input: memory CD8+ T cells sorted from blood. These receptor sequences come from a woman in her twenties or thirties in good health. The CDR3 runs from the conserved cysteine through the conserved F or W. The D gene is left open where the match is weak. Rows give clone size only sometimes, using once, few, many, or a class for an expanded clone.

clone_size d_call j_call v_call cdr3_aa cdr3_nt
NA TRBD2 TRBJ2-3 TRBV29-1 CSVEVPSWGLAGPSTDTQYF TGCAGCGTTGAAGTCCCCTCCTGGGGACTAGCGGGGCCTAGCACAGATACGCAGTATTTT
NA NA TRBJ2-7 TRBV27 CASSPTGPHSYEQYF TGTGCCAGCAGTCCAACGGGCCCTCACTCCTACGAGCAGTACTTC
NA NA TRBJ2-2 TRBV6-4 CASSYADYATPTGELFF TGTGCCAGCAGTTATGCGGACTACGCAACCCCAACCGGGGAGCTGTTTTTT
NA NA TRBJ2-1 TRBV10-3 CAIRGSSYNEQFF TGTGCCATCAGGGGGAGCTCCTACAATGAGCAGTTCTTC
NA NA TRBJ2-5 TRBV6-5 CASSWQRETQYF TGTGCCAGCAGTTGGCAGCGAGAGACCCAGTACTTC
many TRBD1 TRBJ2-2 TRBV6-4 CASQNHGTGGDTGELFF TGTGCCAGCCAAAATCACGGGACAGGGGGCGACACCGGGGAGCTGTTTTTT
NA TRBD1 TRBJ2-7 TRBV7-9 CASSSPGTGTYEQYF TGTGCCAGCAGCTCCCCCGGGACAGGGACCTACGAGCAGTACTTC
NA TRBD1 TRBJ2-7 TRBV10-3 CAISESGQGVYEQYF TGTGCCATCAGTGAGTCAGGACAGGGGGTCTACGAGCAGTACTTC
once NA TRBJ1-1 TRBV6-4 CASSDRENTEAFF TGTGCCAGCAGTGATCGGGAGAACACTGAAGCTTTCTTT
NA NA TRBJ2-3 TRBV1 CTSSQSYPSTGLVTDTQYF TGCACCAGCAGCCAATCCTACCCTTCTACGGGACTAGTCACAGATACGCAGTATTTT
NA NA TRBJ2-1 TRBV5-4 CASSLINEQFF TGTGCCAGCAGCCTCATCAATGAGCAGTTCTTC
NA TRBD2 TRBJ2-7 TRBV28 CASSMGLAGAYEQYF TGTGCCAGCAGTATGGGACTAGCGGGTGCCTACGAGCAGTACTTC
NA NA TRBJ2-7 TRBV5-4 CASSSSYEQYF TGTGCCAGCAGCTCCTCCTACGAGCAGTACTTC
NA NA TRBJ2-5 TRBV13 CASSLKGGGFETQYF TGTGCCAGCAGCTTAAAGGGCGGGGGCTTCGAGACCCAGTACTTC
NA TRBD2 TRBJ2-1 TRBV30 CAWSGLAAKSSYNEQFF TGTGCCTGGAGTGGTCTAGCGGCAAAAAGCTCCTACAATGAGCAGTTCTTC
many NA TRBJ2-6 TRBV29-1 CSATTGPGANVLTF TGCAGCGCCACCACAGGGCCTGGGGCCAACGTCCTGACTTTC
NA NA TRBJ1-2 TRBV28 CASSGRGYTF TGTGCCAGCAGTGGGAGGGGATACACCTTC
few TRBD1 TRBJ2-1 TRBV4-2 CASSVTSRGQGADEQFF TGTGCCAGCAGCGTAACCAGCAGGGGACAGGGGGCCGATGAGCAGTTCTTC
many NA TRBJ1-1 TRBV11-2 CASSLNTNTEAFF TGTGCCAGCAGCTTAAACACCAACACTGAAGCTTTCTTT
NA NA TRBJ1-3 TRBV23-1 CASSHLERDYDNSGNTIYF TGCGCCAGCAGTCATTTGGAACGGGACTACGATAACTCTGGAAACACCATATATTTT
few NA TRBJ2-2 TRBV14 CASSQDTGELFF TGTGCCAGCAGCCAAGACACCGGGGAGCTGTTTTTT
NA NA TRBJ1-5 TRBV5-6 CASSLWGAGFQPQHF TGTGCCAGCAGCTTGTGGGGTGCAGGGTTTCAGCCCCAGCATTTT
NA NA TRBJ2-1 TRBV19 CASSMRGTYNEQFF TGTGCCAGTAGTATGAGGGGAACCTACAATGAGCAGTTCTTC
NA NA TRBJ1-1 TRBV5-1 CASSLEWAVEAFF TGCGCCAGCAGCTTGGAATGGGCCGTCGAAGCTTTCTTT
NA NA TRBJ2-6 TRBV28 CASSLISENPLGPGLTF TGTGCCAGCAGTTTAATATCCGAGAATCCTCTGGGGCCTGGCCTGACTTTC